These T cell receptor beta chains were read from a single sample in a study of shared clonotypes between healthy human individuals. TCRdb's copy holds only in-frame clones and misses some; the assay was immunoSEQ multiplex PCR. In the table there are about 1.5 million clones, about 98% of which are singletons. Sequenced input: naive CD4+ T cells sorted from blood. The receptor source for this set is a man aged 30-40 years in good health. Each CDR3 is given with its conserved first and last residue. The D gene is left open where the match is weak. Size is stated for part of the rows, as once, few or many counts, or as a class when the clone is expanded.

j_gene: TRBJ2-2
abundance: -
v_gene: TRBV5-4
d_gene: TRBD2
CDR3aa: CASSFLAGGPAGELFF
CDR3nt: TGTGCCAGCAGCTTCCTAGCGGGAGGGCCAGCCGGGGAGCTGTTTTTT

j_gene: TRBJ2-1
abundance: -
v_gene: TRBV11-2
d_gene: TRBD2
CDR3aa: CASSVRLAGEMYEQFF
CDR3nt: TGTGCCAGCAGCGTACGACTAGCGGGAGAGATGTATGAGCAGTTCTTC

j_gene: TRBJ2-7
abundance: -
v_gene: TRBV5-1
d_gene: -
CDR3aa: CASSLGAGVSYEQYF
CDR3nt: TGCGCCAGCAGCTTGGGGGCGGGTGTCTCCTACGAGCAGTACTTC

j_gene: TRBJ2-7
abundance: -
v_gene: TRBV7-6
d_gene: -
CDR3aa: CASSLAGGLRTSYEQYF
CDR3nt: TGTGCCAGCAGCTTAGCGGGGGGTCTGCGGACCTCCTACGAGCAGTACTTC

j_gene: TRBJ2-2
abundance: -
v_gene: TRBV7-3
d_gene: -
CDR3aa: CASSRSSGTAGELFF
CDR3nt: TGTGCCAGCAGCCGGTCGTCGGGAACGGCCGGGGAGCTGTTTTTT

j_gene: TRBJ2-5
abundance: -
v_gene: TRBV10-3
d_gene: TRBD1
CDR3aa: CAITPDRALGTQYF
CDR3nt: TGTGCCATCACCCCGGACAGGGCTCTCGGGACCCAGTACTTC

j_gene: TRBJ1-2
abundance: -
v_gene: TRBV30
d_gene: TRBD1
CDR3aa: CAWSEYLGTAGVYGYTF
CDR3nt: TGTGCCTGGAGTGAGTACCTCGGGACAGCAGGGGTCTATGGCTACACCTTC

j_gene: TRBJ2-1
abundance: -
v_gene: TRBV20-1
d_gene: -
CDR3aa: CSARRTDEQFF
CDR3nt: TGCAGTGCTAGAAGGACGGATGAGCAGTTCTTC

j_gene: TRBJ2-3
abundance: -
v_gene: TRBV10-3
d_gene: TRBD2
CDR3aa: CAISDWTSGMSTDTQYF
CDR3nt: TGTGCCATCAGTGATTGGACTAGCGGGATGAGCACAGATACGCAGTATTTT

j_gene: TRBJ1-5
abundance: -
v_gene: TRBV2
d_gene: -
CDR3aa: CASSPQSFYSNQPQHF
CDR3nt: TGTGCCAGCAGCCCCCAGAGTTTTTATAGCAATCAGCCCCAGCATTTT

j_gene: TRBJ2-5
abundance: -
v_gene: TRBV7-9
d_gene: -
CDR3aa: CASRATVVGGEETQYF
CDR3nt: TGTGCCAGCAGAGCGACCGTTGTCGGGGGTGAAGAGACCCAGTACTTC

j_gene: TRBJ2-1
abundance: -
v_gene: TRBV28
d_gene: -
CDR3aa: CASSSPGLKMQFF
CDR3nt: TGTGCCAGCAGTTCACCCGGCCTAAAGATGCAGTTCTTC

j_gene: TRBJ2-2
abundance: -
v_gene: TRBV5-1
d_gene: -
CDR3aa: CASSSQDTGELFF
CDR3nt: TGCGCCAGCAGCTCCCAGGACACCGGGGAGCTGTTTTTT

j_gene: TRBJ2-4
abundance: -
v_gene: TRBV7-2
d_gene: TRBD2
CDR3aa: CASSDEPSGRLGKNIQYF
CDR3nt: TGTGCCAGCAGCGACGAACCTAGCGGGAGGTTAGGCAAAAACATTCAGTACTTC

j_gene: TRBJ2-3
abundance: -
v_gene: TRBV7-2
d_gene: TRBD2
CDR3aa: CASSLSSSGIETQYF
CDR3nt: TGTGCCAGCAGCCTTAGTAGTAGCGGGATTGAGACGCAGTATTTT

j_gene: TRBJ1-2
abundance: -
v_gene: TRBV5-4
d_gene: -
CDR3aa: CASSFGDILNYGYTF
CDR3nt: TGTGCCAGCAGCTTTGGGGACATCCTTAACTATGGCTACACCTTC

j_gene: TRBJ2-3
abundance: -
v_gene: TRBV5-4
d_gene: -
CDR3aa: CASSLPGENTDTQYF
CDR3nt: TGTGCCAGCAGCTTGCCCGGGGAGAACACAGATACGCAGTATTTT

j_gene: TRBJ2-1
abundance: -
v_gene: TRBV7-2
d_gene: -
CDR3aa: CASSLGLAKKYNEQFF
CDR3nt: TGTGCCAGCAGCTTAGGTCTAGCGAAGAAGTACAATGAGCAGTTCTTC

j_gene: TRBJ2-7
abundance: -
v_gene: TRBV6-6
d_gene: -
CDR3aa: CASSTRVAEQYF
CDR3nt: TGTGCCAGCAGTACCAGAGTGGCCGAGCAGTACTTC

j_gene: TRBJ2-3
abundance: -
v_gene: TRBV6-6
d_gene: TRBD1
CDR3aa: CASSLRQGADTQYF
CDR3nt: TGTGCCAGCAGTCTACGACAGGGTGCAGATACGCAGTATTTT

j_gene: TRBJ2-5
abundance: -
v_gene: TRBV18
d_gene: TRBD2
CDR3aa: CASSQPTGGSETQYF
CDR3nt: TGTGCCAGCTCACAACCGACGGGAGGGTCGGAGACCCAGTACTTC

j_gene: TRBJ2-7
abundance: -
v_gene: TRBV7-7
d_gene: -
CDR3aa: CASSLAPLYEQYF
CDR3nt: TGTGCTAGCAGCTTAGCTCCTCTCTACGAGCAGTACTTC

j_gene: TRBJ2-1
abundance: -
v_gene: TRBV25-1
d_gene: -
CDR3aa: CASSELTGAVYNEQFF
CDR3nt: TGTGCCAGCAGTGAATTGACGGGGGCGGTCTACAATGAGCAGTTCTTC

j_gene: TRBJ1-4
abundance: -
v_gene: TRBV5-6
d_gene: -
CDR3aa: CASSPTWAATNEKLFF
CDR3nt: TGTGCCAGCAGCCCGACATGGGCTGCAACTAATGAAAAACTGTTTTTT

j_gene: TRBJ1-1
abundance: -
v_gene: TRBV11-3
d_gene: -
CDR3aa: CASSSTARGTEAFF
CDR3nt: TGTGCCAGCAGCTCCACCGCCAGGGGCACTGAAGCTTTCTTT

j_gene: TRBJ2-3
abundance: -
v_gene: TRBV28
d_gene: -
CDR3aa: CASRTTNTQYF
CDR3nt: TGTGCCAGCAGAACGACTAATACGCAGTATTTT

j_gene: TRBJ1-4
abundance: -
v_gene: TRBV7-2
d_gene: TRBD1
CDR3aa: CASSTRDRGADAGEKLFF
CDR3nt: TGTGCCAGCAGCACTAGGGACAGGGGAGCAGACGCAGGTGAAAAACTGTTTTTT

j_gene: TRBJ2-5
abundance: -
v_gene: TRBV4-3
d_gene: -
CDR3aa: CASSQDKTGQETQYF
CDR3nt: TGCGCCAGCAGCCAAGATAAAACGGGACAAGAGACCCAGTACTTC

j_gene: TRBJ1-5
abundance: -
v_gene: TRBV28
d_gene: TRBD1
CDR3aa: CASRGQGAAQPQHF
CDR3nt: TGTGCCAGCAGGGGACAGGGGGCAGCTCAGCCCCAGCATTTT

j_gene: TRBJ2-4
abundance: -
v_gene: TRBV29-1
d_gene: TRBD2
CDR3aa: CSVRLAGAGNIQYF
CDR3nt: TGCAGCGTGAGACTAGCGGGAGCTGGAAACATTCAGTACTTC

j_gene: TRBJ2-1
abundance: -
v_gene: TRBV7-2
d_gene: -
CDR3aa: CASSLGIAYEQFF
CDR3nt: TGTGCCAGCAGCTTAGGGATTGCGTATGAGCAGTTCTTC

j_gene: TRBJ2-7
abundance: -
v_gene: TRBV4-1
d_gene: -
CDR3aa: CASSQLPHEQYF
CDR3nt: TGCGCCAGCAGCCAATTACCCCACGAGCAGTACTTC

j_gene: TRBJ1-1
abundance: -
v_gene: TRBV7-2
d_gene: TRBD1
CDR3aa: CASSRQGIGTEAFF
CDR3nt: TGTGCCAGCAGCAGACAGGGTATAGGCACTGAAGCTTTCTTT

j_gene: TRBJ2-5
abundance: -
v_gene: TRBV20-1
d_gene: -
CDR3aa: CSARPRETQYF
CDR3nt: TGCAGTGCTAGGCCTCGCGAGACCCAGTACTTC

j_gene: TRBJ1-4
abundance: -
v_gene: TRBV6-1
d_gene: -
CDR3aa: CASHSLPNEKLFF
CDR3nt: TGTGCCAGCCACAGCCTCCCAAATGAAAAACTGTTTTTT

j_gene: TRBJ2-3
abundance: -
v_gene: TRBV7-2
d_gene: -
CDR3aa: CASSLANLGGSTDTQYF
CDR3nt: TGTGCCAGCAGCTTAGCGAATCTGGGGGGAAGCACAGATACGCAGTATTTT

j_gene: TRBJ2-1
abundance: -
v_gene: TRBV9
d_gene: TRBD1
CDR3aa: CASSATPQGDEQFF
CDR3nt: TGTGCCAGCAGCGCCACACCCCAGGGGGATGAGCAGTTCTTC

j_gene: TRBJ2-5
abundance: -
v_gene: TRBV5-1
d_gene: -
CDR3aa: CASSETRASDGTQYF
CDR3nt: TGCGCCAGCAGCGAGACAAGGGCTTCAGATGGGACCCAGTACTTC

j_gene: TRBJ2-3
abundance: -
v_gene: TRBV5-5
d_gene: -
CDR3aa: CASSLDGGADTQYF
CDR3nt: TGTGCCAGCAGCTTGGATGGAGGGGCAGATACGCAGTATTTT

j_gene: TRBJ1-3
abundance: -
v_gene: TRBV28
d_gene: -
CDR3aa: CASSTDSSGNTIYF
CDR3nt: TGTGCCAGCAGCACGGACAGCTCTGGAAACACCATATATTTT

j_gene: TRBJ2-1
abundance: -
v_gene: TRBV7-2
d_gene: -
CDR3aa: CASTGQESYNEQFF
CDR3nt: TGTGCCAGCACGGGGCAGGAGAGTTACAATGAGCAGTTCTTC

j_gene: TRBJ1-2
abundance: -
v_gene: TRBV18
d_gene: TRBD1
CDR3aa: CASSPGQGDLGYGYTF
CDR3nt: TGTGCCAGCTCACCGGGACAGGGGGACCTAGGCTATGGCTACACCTTC

j_gene: TRBJ2-7
abundance: once
v_gene: TRBV5-5
d_gene: TRBD2
CDR3aa: CASSFISGLAFYEQYF
CDR3nt: TGTGCCAGCAGCTTTATCTCGGGACTAGCCTTTTACGAGCAGTACTTC

j_gene: TRBJ1-2
abundance: -
v_gene: TRBV30
d_gene: TRBD1
CDR3aa: CAWSPGQGIYGYTF
CDR3nt: TGTGCCTGGAGTCCGGGACAGGGTATCTATGGCTACACCTTC

j_gene: TRBJ2-1
abundance: -
v_gene: TRBV5-1
d_gene: TRBD2
CDR3aa: CASSPREVGNEQFF
CDR3nt: TGCGCCAGCAGCCCCCGGGAGGTGGGCAATGAGCAGTTCTTC

j_gene: TRBJ2-5
abundance: once
v_gene: TRBV19
d_gene: TRBD1
CDR3aa: CASSIDRGLRETQYF
CDR3nt: TGTGCCAGTAGTATCGACAGGGGGCTGCGAGAGACCCAGTACTTC